This T cell receptor beta chain was documented in a study of OX40 agonist ivuxolimab in advanced cancers. Overall study: Eligibility admitted prior anti-PD-1, anti-PD-L1 or anti-CTLA-4 therapy; 40% had some.

Produced via immunoSEQ multiplex PCR; TCRdb's table is partial and in-frame only. The sample records around 100,000 clones, roughly nine tenths being singletons. The V gene end was trimmed by 0 bases and the J gene end by 4 bases; junction bases not matched to a gene: 2. This CDR3 region has 15 residues. Germline lookup yields CDR1 KGHSH and CDR2 LQKENI. Sequencing was performed on CD4+ or CD8+ T cells sorted from blood, taken in a trial of the OX40 agonist ivuxolimab. The chain carries TRBV18 and TRBJ1-1; 10 nucleotides line up with TRBD1. This receptor was identified in an adult with an advanced solid tumor such as melanoma, head and neck, liver or kidney cancer. CDR3 nucleotides: TGTGCCAGCTCACCACCAAGGACAGGGGGCACTGAAGCTTTCTTT. Translation gives CASSPPRTGGTEAFF.